These T cell receptor beta chains were read from a single sample in a study of cytomegalovirus exposure and HLA in healthy donors. Libraries were prepared by immunoSEQ multiplex PCR; TCRdb keeps only in-frame clonotypes and omits some of them. The sample includes some 150,000 clones, approximately 82% of them seen just once. The sample comprised PBMCs. Every receptor here comes from a man aged 18 to 30 in good health and CMV-seropositive. CDR3s include the opening cysteine and the closing phenylalanine or tryptophan. D genes are given only for firm matches. The size of a clone is reported for some rows only, either as once, few or many, or as a class for expanded clones.

j_call clone_size v_call d_call cdr3_aa cdr3_nt
TRBJ2-3 . TRBV9 TRBD1 CASSVETGVRTDTQYF TGTGCCAGCAGCGTAGAGACAGGGGTGAGGACAGATACGCAGTATTTT
TRBJ2-1 once TRBV19 TRBD1 CASSPGGAYNEQFF TGTGCCAGTTCCCCAGGGGGAGCCTACAATGAGCAGTTCTTC
TRBJ2-5 few TRBV7-9 . CASSLIIGIQETQYF TGTGCCAGCAGCTTAATTATCGGGATCCAAGAGACCCAGTACTTC
TRBJ2-1 . TRBV6-5 TRBD2 CASSSSTSGREFF TGTGCCAGCAGTTCCTCGACTAGCGGGAGGGAGTTCTTC
TRBJ1-1 . TRBV29-1 TRBD1 CSVVQGALSTEAFF TGCAGCGTTGTCCAGGGGGCGCTGAGCACTGAAGCTTTCTTT
TRBJ2-2 . TRBV6-5 . CARSPHRKNTGELFF TGTGCCCGCAGTCCACACCGAAAGAACACCGGGGAGCTGTTTTTT
TRBJ2-4 . TRBV9 TRBD2 CASSVGTSGGNIQYF TGTGCCAGCAGCGTTGGGACTAGCGGGGGAAACATTCAGTACTTC
TRBJ1-1 . TRBV19 TRBD1 CASSARQGVGTEAFF TGTGCCAGTAGTGCGCGACAGGGAGTCGGCACTGAAGCTTTCTTT
TRBJ2-7 . TRBV5-4 . CASSLIVSGEQYF TGTGCCAGCAGCTTAATCGTATCGGGCGAGCAGTACTTC
TRBJ1-2 . TRBV10-3 TRBD1 CAISERTGARSVTF TGTGCCATCAGTGAGCGAACAGGGGCCCGCTCGGTCACCTTC
TRBJ1-4 . TRBV18 . CASSPRDKDYEKLFF TGTGCCAGCTCACCCCGGGACAAGGATTATGAAAAACTGTTTTTT
TRBJ1-1 . TRBV20-1 . CSARRGQAFF TGCAGTGCTAGAAGGGGTCAAGCTTTCTTT
TRBJ2-2 . TRBV5-1 . CASSLSSFLTGELFF TGCGCCAGCAGCTTGTCTAGCTTTCTGACCGGGGAGCTGTTTTTT
TRBJ1-1 . TRBV6-5 TRBD1 CASSYPNRGAKAFF TGTGCCAGCAGTTACCCCAACAGGGGCGCGAAAGCTTTCTTT
TRBJ1-2 few TRBV5-4 TRBD1 CASSGAPTGGSGYTF TGTGCCAGCAGCGGGGCCCCGACAGGGGGCAGTGGCTACACCTTC
TRBJ1-1 once TRBV7-8 . CASSPRQTSEAFF TGTGCCAGCAGCCCTAGACAGACCAGTGAAGCTTTCTTT
TRBJ2-2 . TRBV28 TRBD2 CASSPLTRTSGRETGELFF TGTGCCAGCAGTCCCCTTACACGGACTAGCGGGAGGGAAACCGGGGAGCTGTTTTTT
TRBJ2-6 . TRBV6-4 TRBD2 CASSDGTSPGANVLTF TGTGCCAGCAGTGACGGGACTAGCCCTGGGGCCAACGTCCTGACTTTC
TRBJ2-1 . TRBV30 TRBD1 CAWSTWTGANEQFF TGTGCCTGGAGTACCTGGACAGGGGCCAATGAGCAGTTCTTC
TRBJ2-7 . TRBV28 TRBD1 CASSAPGQGYYEQYF TGTGCCAGCAGTGCCCCCGGACAGGGCTACTACGAGCAGTACTTC
TRBJ2-2 . TRBV5-5 TRBD1 CASSHRGITGELFF TGTGCCAGCAGCCACAGGGGTATCACCGGGGAGCTGTTTTTT
TRBJ2-7 few TRBV9 TRBD2 CASSPRASGRAYEQYF TGTGCCAGCAGCCCTCGGGCTAGCGGGAGGGCCTACGAGCAGTACTTC
TRBJ2-7 . TRBV14 TRBD2 CASSPFPGLAGGLSYEQYF TGTGCCAGCAGCCCATTCCCGGGACTAGCGGGAGGCCTATCCTACGAGCAGTACTTC
TRBJ2-7 . TRBV27 . CASGQGPLYEQYF TGTGCCAGCGGGCAGGGGCCCCTTTACGAGCAGTACTTC
TRBJ2-7 . TRBV28 TRBD2 CASSIPLAAYEQYF TGTGCCAGCAGTATACCTCTAGCGGCTTACGAGCAGTACTTC
TRBJ2-1 . TRBV29-1 TRBD2 CSALLAGVNEQFF TGCAGCGCCTTACTAGCGGGGGTCAATGAGCAGTTCTTC
TRBJ2-4 . TRBV7-8 TRBD2 CASSSGLAGARAKNIQYF TGTGCCAGCAGCTCGGGACTAGCGGGAGCAAGGGCCAAAAACATTCAGTACTTC
TRBJ1-4 . TRBV6-4 TRBD1 CASSERGGFANEKLFF TGTGCCAGCAGTGAGAGAGGGGGCTTTGCTAATGAAAAACTGTTTTTT
TRBJ2-3 . TRBV10-3 TRBD2 CAISRGGTDTQYF TGTGCCATCAGTCGGGGGGGCACAGATACGCAGTATTTT
TRBJ2-6 once TRBV4-1 . CASSRGSSGANVLTF TGCGCCAGCAGCAGGGGTAGCTCTGGGGCCAACGTCCTGACTTTC
TRBJ2-7 . TRBV19 . CASSPSAAYEQYF TGTGCCAGTAGTCCCTCAGCGGCCTACGAGCAGTACTTC
TRBJ2-3 . TRBV25-1 TRBD2 CASIGPSAGRTDTQYF TGTGCCAGCATTGGTCCTTCAGCGGGGCGCACAGATACGCAGTATTTT
TRBJ2-2 . TRBV4-1 TRBD2 CASSQDPLAGGPTGELFF TGCGCCAGCAGCCAAGACCCACTAGCGGGAGGGCCAACCGGGGAGCTGTTTTTT
TRBJ1-5 . TRBV10-2 . CASSIRGSNQPQHF TGCGCCAGCTCTATTAGGGGAAGCAATCAGCCCCAGCATTTT
TRBJ2-5 few TRBV18 TRBD1 CASSPPGTGGLRETQYF TGTGCCAGCTCACCACCTGGGACAGGGGGCCTGCGAGAGACCCAGTACTTC
TRBJ2-7 . TRBV5-1 . CASSLAGETYEQYF TGCGCCAGCAGCTTGGCCGGGGAGACCTACGAGCAGTACTTC
TRBJ2-5 . TRBV5-1 TRBD2 CASSLAGGRYWQYF TGCGCCAGCAGCTTAGCGGGAGGGCGATACTGGCAGTACTTC
TRBJ2-7 . TRBV5-1 . CASSPGTSSYEQYF TGCGCCAGCAGCCCGGGGACTTCCAGCTACGAGCAGTACTTC